This T cell receptor beta chain was obtained from a study of OX40 agonist ivuxolimab in advanced cancers. For the study at large: Partial responses were achieved by three patients: one hepatocellular carcinoma, two cutaneous melanoma.

Data came from immunoSEQ multiplex PCR; TCRdb stores just in-frame clones and leaves some out. In the table there are under 55,000 clones, roughly 80% of which are singletons. This TCR was sampled from an adult with an advanced solid tumor such as melanoma, head and neck, liver or kidney cancer. This specimen was CD4+ or CD8+ T cells sorted from blood, taken in a trial of the OX40 agonist ivuxolimab.

The CDR3 DNA follows: TGTGCCAGTAGTTTAGGGGGGGAAACCGGGGAGCTGTTTTTT. It encodes CASSLGGETGELFF. The chain recombines TRBV19 with TRBJ2-2; a possible D gene is TRBD2 (7 bases). CDR3 length: 14 amino acids. CDR1 and CDR2 from the germline V gene are LNHDA and SQIVND (reference sequence). The V end was cut by 5 bases, the J end by 5 bases, with 12 bases between.